This T cell receptor beta chain is drawn from a study of cytomegalovirus exposure and HLA in healthy donors. Study-level information: HLA-typed donors contributed 80 million or so unique TCRs, which were held in an early data release. Study outcomes and limitations: Most TCR sequences were uncommon, yet certain public TCRs appeared in many donors. Reportedly, TCR beta sequences accurately predicted HLA-A and HLA-B alleles in most subjects.

The PCR made use of 60 Vbeta and 13 Jbeta primers. TCRdb keeps only in-frame clones here, not all; method: immunoSEQ multiplex PCR. The data show about 160,000 clones, around 88% seen once. As to this clone: Its antigen is unknown.

This TCR was sampled from a woman in her late teens or twenties in good health and CMV-seronegative. Sequencing used PBMCs.

CDR3 DNA: TGCGCCAGCAGCCTGGAGGGAGCAGATACGCAGTATTTT. This gives the protein CASSLEGADTQYF. This chain uses TRBV5-1 with TRBJ2-3; D might be TRBD2 (6 bases). Germline values: CDR1 SGHRS, CDR2 YFSETQ. The CDR3 has 13 amino acids. Trimming shortened V by 4 bases and J by 4 bases, and 10 bases separated the two germline ends. The full variable domain, with the rest looked up from reference TRBV5-1 and TRBJ2-3, is KAGVTQTPRYLIKTRGQQVTLSCSPISGHRSVSWYQQTPGQGLQFLFEYFSETQRNKGNFPGRFSGRQFSNSRSEMNVSTLELGDSALYLCASSLEGADTQYFGPGTRLTVL.